These 14 T cell receptor beta chains were all obtained from the same sample, sequenced in a study of CD8 T cells in ankylosing spondylitis (dated by TCRdb to about 2017). Beyond this particular receptor, the publication reports: A TCR beta motif made up of several highly homologous amino acid variants appeared to be characteristic of blood from ankylosing spondylitis patients.

The library was made by 5' RACE. The run used an Illumina HiSeq 2500. Starting from the raw public reads, TCRdb applied fastp trimming at Q25, assembled clones with MiXCR and retained in-frame beta chains. Identical CDR3 protein sequences are pooled into one entry, listed with their most common genes and DNA. The sample table records roughly 370,000 distinct CDR3 sequences; around 20% of these occur just once. The top ten clones comprise roughly 16% of the sample. The antigens these receptors bind are not known. Input material: blood, either unsorted or a sorted T cell fraction (not recorded which). All receptors derive from a male donor with ankylosing spondylitis.

The chain combines TRBV5-1 with TRBJ2-5; 8 bases match TRBD1. Germline assignment: CDR1 SGHRS and CDR2 YFSETQ. The CDR3 sequence is 16 residues long. J was trimmed by 1 base and V by 5 bases; bases with no gene match: 10. CDR3 region: CASSLTGAFVQETQYF. CDR3 DNA: TGCGCCAGCAGTTTGACAGGGGCCTTTGTCCAAGAGACCCAGTACTTC.

The chain employs TRBV7-9 and TRBJ2-1; 10 nucleotides align to TRBD2. The CDR3 loop spans 17 amino acids. Per germline, CDR1 SEHNR and CDR2 FQNEAQ (reference sequence). The trim removed 5 bases at V and 4 bases at J, leaving 11 bases unmatched. The CDR3 here is CASSHQREGLRYNEQFF. CDR3 sequence (DNA): TGTGCCAGCAGCCACCAGCGGGAGGGCCTACGTTACAATGAGCAGTTCTTC.

This chain connects TRBV24-1 to TRBJ2-1; perhaps TRBD1 as D (6 bases). Germline V gene sequence: CDR1 KGHDR, CDR2 SFDVKD. The CDR3 has 13 amino acids. Deletions cut 5 bases from V and 10 bases from J, with 14 bases between. CDR3 nucleotide sequence: TGTGCCACCAGTGGGGGGCCGGGTGGGGAGCAGTTCTTC. Its translation is CATSGGPGGEQFF.

The chain links TRBV20-1 to TRBJ2-7; 8 nucleotides match TRBD1. Germline loops: CDR1 DFQATT, CDR2 SNEGSKA (reference sequence). The V segment lost 3 bases and the J segment 0 bases; nucleotides outside the gene matches: 7. CDR3 length: 15 amino acids. This CDR3 is CSARPPGTGSYEQYF. The DNA of the CDR3 is TGCAGTGCTAGGCCCCCCGGGACAGGCTCCTACGAGCAGTACTTC.

This clonotype has only a few counts. The rearrangement joins TRBV4-1 to TRBJ2-3, with TRBD1 identical over 7 bases. J was trimmed by 6 bases and V by 0 bases; bases with no gene match: 9. The CDR3 contains 16 residues. Germline CDR1 is MGHRA and CDR2 is YSYEKL. The CDR3 nucleotides are TGCGCCAGCAGCCAAGAGATGGCAGGGGGAACGGATACGCAGTATTTT. This encodes CASSQEMAGGTDTQYF.

The gene calls are TRBV7-9 and TRBJ1-2; 9 bases agree with TRBD1. The CDR3 extends over 15 amino acids. V dropped 1 base and J dropped 3; count of bases not matched to a gene: 3. CDR1 is SEHNR and CDR2 is FQNEAQ in the germline V gene (reference sequence). The CDR3 loop is CASSLVGTGHYGYTF. CDR3 in DNA: TGTGCCAGCAGCTTAGTAGGGACAGGGCACTATGGCTACACCTTC.

The table lists this clonotype with many counts. CDR3 in amino acids: CASSQAADWNSYEQYF. The CDR3 nucleotides read TGTGCCAGCAGCCAAGCGGCCGACTGGAACTCCTACGAGCAGTACTTC. V and J are TRBV4-2 and TRBJ2-7; unclear D gene. CDR3 length: 16 amino acids. V was trimmed by 1 base and J by 0 bases, leaving 13 bases between them. Germline V gene data show CDR1 as LGHNA and CDR2 as YNFKEQ.

This clonotype was observed a few times. This chain connects TRBV12-5 to TRBJ2-3, with D unresolved. This CDR3 has 16 residues. With 3 bases removed from V and 4 bases from J, the gap between germline ends came to 17 bases. Germline values: CDR1 LGHNT, CDR2 FRNRAP. The CDR3 protein is CASGLGRPNLADTQYF. As DNA, the CDR3 is TGTGCTAGTGGTTTAGGTCGCCCAAACCTGGCAGATACGCAGTATTTT. Together with reference TRBV12-5 and TRBJ2-3, the CDR3 gives the full variable domain: DARVTQTPRHKVTEMGQEVTMRCQPILGHNTVFWYRQTMMQGLELLAYFRNRAPLDDSGMPKDRFSAEMPDATLATLKIQPSEPRDSAVYFCASGLGRPNLADTQYFGPGTRLTVL.

This clonotype was found many times. The chain is built from TRBV29-1 and TRBJ2-4, with 7 bases that match TRBD1. Germline CDR1 and CDR2: SQVTM and ANQGSEA. CDR3 length: 13 amino acids. V lost 7 bases to trimming and J lost 8 bases; unmatched junction nucleotides: 11. CDR3 amino acids: CSGATGTRDIQYF. CDR3 in DNA: TGCAGCGGGGCGACAGGGACCAGGGACATTCAGTACTTC.

The chain is built from TRBV20-1 and TRBJ2-1; 8 nucleotides line up with TRBD1. The CDR3 sequence is 15 residues long. Germline V gene lookup returns CDR1 DFQATT and CDR2 SNEGSKA (reference sequence). V was pared by 5 bases and J by 0 bases, with 6 bases of the junction left unmatched. The CDR3 DNA reads as TGCAGTGCTGAGGGGACAGGAAGCTCCTACAATGAGCAGTTCTTC. Translated, it gives CSAEGTGSSYNEQFF.

J is TRBJ2-7 and V is TRBV14; D is uncertain. The CDR3 is made up of 13 amino acids. The V and J ends lost 0 bases and 2 bases respectively, with 5 bases between them. The V gene's germline CDR1 is SGHDN and CDR2 FVKESK. Here the CDR3 DNA reads TGTGCCAGCAGCCAAGAACAGACCTACGAGCAGTACTTC. Its translation: CASSQEQTYEQYF.

The J gene is TRBJ2-7, the V gene TRBV13; 11 bases are shared with TRBD1. Germline CDR1 is PRHDT and CDR2 is FYEKMQ (reference sequence). V was clipped by 3 bases and J by 1 base; unmatched bases: 5. The CDR3 length is 16 residues. CDR3 nucleotide sequence: TGTGCCAGCAGCTTGGGGACAGGGGGAGATTCCTACGAGCAGTACTTC. Translated, it gives CASSLGTGGDSYEQYF. The complete variable domain, with remaining parts taken from reference TRBV13 and TRBJ2-7, reads AAGVIQSPRHLIKEKRETATLKCYPIPRHDTVYWYQQGPGQDPQFLISFYEKMQSDKGSIPDRFSAQQFSDYHSELNMSSLELGDSALYFCASSLGTGGDSYEQYFGPGTRLTVT.

This clonotype was found many times. This chain connects TRBV20-1 to TRBJ2-5; perhaps TRBD1 as D (6 bases). V lost 5 bases and J lost 1, with 8 bases in between. Per the germline V gene, CDR1 is DFQATT and CDR2 is SNEGSKA (reference sequence). There are 12 residues in the CDR3. The CDR3 loop is CSAGGPQETQYF. The DNA for the CDR3 is TGCAGTGCTGGGGGCCCCCAAGAGACCCAGTACTTC.

The rearrangement uses TRBV5-1 and TRBJ1-5; weak D call: TRBD1 (5 bases). Deletions cut 3 bases from V and 7 bases from J, with 14 bases between. Germline assignment: CDR1 SGHRS and CDR2 YFSETQ. This CDR3 spans 14 amino acids. CDR3 protein: CASSWDGREQPQHF. CDR3 nucleotides: TGCGCCAGCAGCTGGGACGGGAGAGAACAGCCCCAGCATTTT.